The 14 T cell receptor beta chains reported below all come from one sample, sequenced in a study of blood T cells in healthy people across ages. Next came a second PCR, run for about 6 to 11 cycles, which used a sample-barcoded 5' primer along with a J-beta primer mix. TCRdb itself ran the 5' RACE reads through MiXCR, one entry per CDR3 protein. Of 780,000 or so distinct CDR3 sequences listed, 25% were seen once; the top ten hold more than 3%. This sample was also put to use in a study of T cells of mothers and their children.

The sequencing input was blood. The source of these receptors is a boy aged 5-17 years in good health.

This clonotype was counted a few times. The chain joins TRBV24-1 to TRBJ2-1; possible D gene TRBD2, 5 bases. Between the trimmed V and J ends, which lost 3 bases and 5 bases, there was a span of 13 bases. This CDR3 is 15 amino acids long. Germline CDR1 is KGHDR and CDR2 is SFDVKD. CDR3 loop: CATSDRTVTDNEQFF. For the CDR3, the DNA is TGTGCCACCAGTGATCGGACTGTGACGGACAATGAGCAGTTCTTC.

The V call is TRBV6-1, the J call TRBJ2-7, with 7 nucleotides matching TRBD1. Germline V gives CDR1 MNHNS, CDR2 SASEGT. This CDR3 is built from 13 residues. The junction had 4 bases not matched to a gene; V was cut back by 4 bases and J by 4 bases. The CDR3 nucleotides are TGTGCCAGCAGTGCAGACAGGGTTTACGAGCAGTACTTC. Its translation: CASSADRVYEQYF.

The V call is TRBV5-1, the J call TRBJ1-5, with 7 bases lining up with TRBD1. The V segment lost 0 bases and the J segment 6 bases; nucleotides outside the gene matches: 0. Germline CDR1 SGHRS, CDR2 YFSETQ. This CDR3 region has 13 residues. This chain's CDR3 is CASSLEGAQPQHF. The CDR3 nucleotides are TGCGCCAGCAGCTTGGAGGGGGCTCAGCCCCAGCATTTT.

This chain joins TRBV5-1 and TRBJ2-7; D call uncertain. The better agreement between TRBJ2-1 and the DNA end casts doubt on the J call. The CDR3 runs 16 residues. The germline V gene has CDR1 SGHRS and CDR2 YFSETQ. This CDR3 is CASRNRLTYNHNEQFF. The CDR3 DNA reads TGCGCCAGCAGAAACCGCTTAACTTACAACCACAATGAGCAGTTCTTC.

The V gene is TRBV20-1, the J gene TRBJ2-1; 9 nucleotides align to TRBD2. After removal of 3 bases from V and 0 bases from J, the junction contained 12 bases not matched to a gene. The CDR3 loop spans 18 amino acids. Germline V gene sequence: CDR1 DFQATT, CDR2 SNEGSKA (reference sequence). CDR3 sequence (DNA): TGCAGTGCTAGGGAGGGACTTCTAGCGGGACCCTCCTACAATGAGCAGTTCTTC. Encoded protein: CSAREGLLAGPSYNEQFF.

Only a few counts were recorded for this clonotype. The genes are TRBV7-9 and TRBJ1-2, with D perhaps TRBD1 (5 bases). V was cut by 5 bases and J by 6 bases, with 13 bases left in between. CDR3 length: 13 amino acids. Germline assignment: CDR1 SEHNR and CDR2 FQNEAQ (reference sequence). This chain's CDR3 is CASSPVTVNGYTF. The CDR3 DNA follows: TGTGCCAGCAGCCCGGTGACAGTAAATGGCTACACCTTC.

This clonotype has only a few counts. The CDR3 spells CSAGLSGLDYEQYF. The CDR3 coding sequence is TGCAGTGCCGGCCTGAGTGGGTTGGACTACGAGCAGTACTTC. The chain joins TRBV20-1 to TRBJ2-7; D remains unclear. Deletions cut 6 bases from V and 3 bases from J, with 18 bases between. The germline V gene has CDR1 DFQATT and CDR2 SNEGSKA (reference sequence). The CDR3 contains 14 residues.

The chain is built from TRBV20-1 and TRBJ1-5; the match to TRBD1 covers 8 bases. After removal of 5 bases from V and 2 bases from J, the junction contained 5 bases not matched to a gene. The CDR3 has 14 residues. CDR1 is DFQATT and CDR2 is SNEGSKA in the germline V gene (reference sequence). CDR3 residues: CSAQDRVGNQPQHF. The CDR3 region has the DNA TGCAGTGCTCAGGACAGGGTTGGCAATCAGCCCCAGCATTTT.

V gene TRBV4-2 combines with J gene TRBJ2-7; the match to TRBD2 covers 7 bases. The CDR3 is made up of 17 amino acids. Germline trimming cut 1 base from V and 3 bases from J; bases unmatched to any gene: 12. The germline V gene has CDR1 LGHNA and CDR2 YNFKEQ. The CDR3 bases are TGTGCCAGCAGCCAAGGCCCCCTAGGGCGGGAGTTCTACGAGCAGTACTTC. Translating it yields CASSQGPLGREFYEQYF.

A few counts support this clonotype. V usage is TRBV28 and J usage is TRBJ1-3; D is uncertain. V lost 5 bases and J lost 3, with 11 bases in between. The CDR3 has 14 residues. Per germline, CDR1 MDHEN and CDR2 SYDVKM. The CDR3 spells CASSPRPGGNTIYF. The CDR3 DNA follows: TGTGCCAGCAGTCCCCGCCCTGGTGGAAACACCATATATTTT. Looking up the rest from reference TRBV28 and TRBJ1-3 gives the full variable domain: DVKVTQSSRYLVKRTGEKVFLECVQDMDHENMFWYRQDPGLGLRLIYFSYDVKMKEKGDIPEGYSVSREKKERFSLILESASTNQTSMYLCASSPRPGGNTIYFGEGSWLTVV.

This chain links TRBV6-1 with TRBJ1-1, with D unclear. V was trimmed by 5 bases and J by 5 bases, leaving 15 bases between them. This CDR3 comprises 14 residues. The germline V gene encodes CDR1 MNHNS and CDR2 SASEGT. The CDR3 DNA reads as TGTGCCAGCAGTTCCCAGCCTCTGGGGACTGAAGCTTTCTTT. Translated, it gives CASSSQPLGTEAFF.

The V call is TRBV7-2, the J call TRBJ1-2; a weak D match, TRBD1 (5 bases). The CDR3 consists of 12 residues. The germline CDR1 and CDR2 sequences are SGHTA and FQGNSA. Trimming left V 5 bases short and J 6 bases short, with 10 bases between. The CDR3 is CASSQAGNGYTF. As DNA, the CDR3 is TGTGCCAGCAGCCAGGCAGGGAATGGCTACACCTTC.

This clonotype was detected only a few times. The chain is built from TRBV7-2 and TRBJ2-3; the D is unclear. V dropped 3 bases and J dropped 6 bases, with 7 bases sitting between them. CDR1 is SGHTA and CDR2 is FQGNSA in the germline V gene. The CDR3 is 12 amino acids. The CDR3 DNA follows: TGTGCCAGCAGCTTTAATTGGGATACGCAGTATTTT. Its protein product is CASSFNWDTQYF.

This clonotype has a handful of counts. V gene TRBV6-5 combines with J gene TRBJ2-6; D tentatively reads TRBD1 or TRBD2 (5 bases each). The CDR3 consists of 16 residues. V was pared by 2 bases and J by 9 bases, with 17 bases between. Germline-derived CDR1 and CDR2 are MNHEY and SVGAGI. Here the CDR3 DNA reads TGTGCCAGCAGTTACGGTGGGGGAGAGACCTACAACGTCCTGACTTTC. This translates into CASSYGGGETYNVLTF.